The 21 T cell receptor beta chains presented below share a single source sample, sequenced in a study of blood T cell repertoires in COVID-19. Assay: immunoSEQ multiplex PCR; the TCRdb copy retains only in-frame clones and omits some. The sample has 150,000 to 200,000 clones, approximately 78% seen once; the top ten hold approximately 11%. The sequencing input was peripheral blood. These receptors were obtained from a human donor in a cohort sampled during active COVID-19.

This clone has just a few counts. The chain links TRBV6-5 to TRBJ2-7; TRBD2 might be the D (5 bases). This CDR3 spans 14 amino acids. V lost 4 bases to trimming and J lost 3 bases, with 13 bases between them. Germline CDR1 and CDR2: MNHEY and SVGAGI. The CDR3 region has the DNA TGTGCCAGCAGTTCCTCAAGCGGCTTCTACGAGCAGTACTTC. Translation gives CASSSSSGFYEQYF.

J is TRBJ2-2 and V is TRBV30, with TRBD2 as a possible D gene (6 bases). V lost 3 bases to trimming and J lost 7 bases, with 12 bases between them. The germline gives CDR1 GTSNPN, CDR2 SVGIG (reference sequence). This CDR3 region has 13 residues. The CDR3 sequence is CAWRGTGNGELFF. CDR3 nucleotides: TGTGCCTGGAGGGGGACTGGGAACGGGGAGCTGTTTTTT.

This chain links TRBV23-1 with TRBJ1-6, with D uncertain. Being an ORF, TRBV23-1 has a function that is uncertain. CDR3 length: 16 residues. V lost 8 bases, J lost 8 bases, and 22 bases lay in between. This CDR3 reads CASGPPDGVPHSPLHF. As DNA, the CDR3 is TGCGCCAGCGGTCCCCCCGACGGGGTCCCCCATTCACCCCTCCACTTT.

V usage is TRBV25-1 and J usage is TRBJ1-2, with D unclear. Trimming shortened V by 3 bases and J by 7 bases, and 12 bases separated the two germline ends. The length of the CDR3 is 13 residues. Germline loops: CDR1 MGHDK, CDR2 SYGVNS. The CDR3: CASSDPWQSGYTF. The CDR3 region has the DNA TGTGCCAGCAGTGACCCCTGGCAAAGTGGCTACACCTTC.

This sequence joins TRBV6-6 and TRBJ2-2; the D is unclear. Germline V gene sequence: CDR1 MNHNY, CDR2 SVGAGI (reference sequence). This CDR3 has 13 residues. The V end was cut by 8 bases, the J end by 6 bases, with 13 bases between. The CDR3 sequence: CASLKLSAGELFF. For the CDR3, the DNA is TGTGCCAGCCTAAAGCTCTCCGCCGGGGAGCTGTTTTTT.

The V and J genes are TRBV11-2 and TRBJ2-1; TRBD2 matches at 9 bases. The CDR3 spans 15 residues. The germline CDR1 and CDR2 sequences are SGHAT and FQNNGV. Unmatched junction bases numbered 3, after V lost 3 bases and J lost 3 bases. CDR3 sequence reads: CASSFAGGNYNEQFF. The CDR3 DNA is TGTGCCAGCAGCTTCGCGGGGGGGAACTACAATGAGCAGTTCTTC. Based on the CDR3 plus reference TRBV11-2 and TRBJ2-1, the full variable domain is EAGVAQSPRYKIIEKRQSVAFWCNPISGHATLYWYQQILGQGPKLLIQFQNNGVVDDSQLPKDRFSAERLKGVDSTLKIQPAKLEDSAVYLCASSFAGGNYNEQFFGPGTRLTVL.

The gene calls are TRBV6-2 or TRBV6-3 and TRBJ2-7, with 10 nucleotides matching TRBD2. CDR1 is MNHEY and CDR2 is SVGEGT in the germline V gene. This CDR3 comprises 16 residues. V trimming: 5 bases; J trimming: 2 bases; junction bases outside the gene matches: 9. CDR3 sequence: CASSRISSGSTYEQYF. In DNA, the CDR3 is TGTGCCAGCAGTCGCATATCTAGCGGGAGTACCTACGAGCAGTACTTC.

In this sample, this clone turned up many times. CDR3 amino acids: CASSLAVQGEYGYTF. The CDR3 bases are TGTGCCAGCAGCTTAGCGGTGCAGGGGGAATATGGCTACACCTTC. The rearrangement joins TRBV7-2 to TRBJ1-2; TRBD1 matches 7 bases. Trimming removed 0 bases from V and 5 bases from J; junction bases left unmatched: 6. CDR3 length: 15 residues. CDR1 and CDR2 from the germline V gene are SGHTA and FQGNSA.

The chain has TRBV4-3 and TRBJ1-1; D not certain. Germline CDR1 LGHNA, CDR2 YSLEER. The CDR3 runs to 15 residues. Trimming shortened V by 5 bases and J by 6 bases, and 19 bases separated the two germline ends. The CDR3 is CASSSENSRGAEAFF. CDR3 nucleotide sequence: TGCGCCAGCAGCTCAGAAAATTCACGGGGAGCTGAAGCTTTCTTT.

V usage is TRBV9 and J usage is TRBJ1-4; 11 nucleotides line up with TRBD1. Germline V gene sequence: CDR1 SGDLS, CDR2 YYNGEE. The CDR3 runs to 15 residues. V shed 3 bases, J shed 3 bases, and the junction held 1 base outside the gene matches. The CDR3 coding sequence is TGTGCCAGCAGCGGGGGACAGGGGGCTAATGAAAAACTGTTTTTT. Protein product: CASSGGQGANEKLFF.

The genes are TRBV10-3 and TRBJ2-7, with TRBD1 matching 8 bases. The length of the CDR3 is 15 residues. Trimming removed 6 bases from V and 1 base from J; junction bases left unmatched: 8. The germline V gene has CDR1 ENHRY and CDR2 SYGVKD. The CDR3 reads CAIRTWTGPSYEQYF. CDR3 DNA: TGTGCCATCAGGACATGGACAGGGCCATCCTACGAGCAGTACTTC.

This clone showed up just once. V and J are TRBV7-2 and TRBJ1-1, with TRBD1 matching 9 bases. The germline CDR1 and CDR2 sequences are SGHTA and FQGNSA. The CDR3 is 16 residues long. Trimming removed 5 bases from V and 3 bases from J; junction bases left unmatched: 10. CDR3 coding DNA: TGTGCCAGCAGCCAACAGGGGGCAAAGGTTTACACTGAAGCTTTCTTT. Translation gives CASSQQGAKVYTEAFF.

The CDR3 region is CASSIGQYYGYTF. The CDR3, as DNA: TGTGCCAGTAGTATAGGACAGTACTATGGCTACACCTTC. This chain joins TRBV19 and TRBJ1-2; D is perhaps TRBD1 (5 bases). This CDR3 has 13 amino acids. The germline V gene has CDR1 LNHDA and CDR2 SQIVND (reference sequence). V was shortened by 1 base and J by 3 bases, with 6 bases between the two germline ends.

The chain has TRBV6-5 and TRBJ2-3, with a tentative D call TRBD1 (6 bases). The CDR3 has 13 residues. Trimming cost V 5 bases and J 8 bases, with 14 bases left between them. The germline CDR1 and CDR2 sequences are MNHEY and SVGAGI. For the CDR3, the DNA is TGTGCCAGCAGTCGCTACAGGGCTCTTACGCAGTATTTT. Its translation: CASSRYRALTQYF.

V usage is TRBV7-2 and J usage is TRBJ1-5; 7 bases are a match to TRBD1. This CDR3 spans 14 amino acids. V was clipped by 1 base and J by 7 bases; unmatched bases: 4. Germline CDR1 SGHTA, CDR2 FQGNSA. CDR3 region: CASSLEGDSQPQHF. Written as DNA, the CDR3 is TGTGCCAGCAGCTTAGAGGGGGACAGCCAGCCCCAGCATTTT.

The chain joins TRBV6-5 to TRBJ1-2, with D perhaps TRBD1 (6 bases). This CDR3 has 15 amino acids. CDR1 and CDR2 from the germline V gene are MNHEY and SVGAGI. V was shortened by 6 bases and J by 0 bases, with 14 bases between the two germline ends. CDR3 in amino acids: CASRLGQPTNYGYTF. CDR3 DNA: TGTGCCAGCAGACTTGGACAGCCGACTAACTATGGCTACACCTTC.

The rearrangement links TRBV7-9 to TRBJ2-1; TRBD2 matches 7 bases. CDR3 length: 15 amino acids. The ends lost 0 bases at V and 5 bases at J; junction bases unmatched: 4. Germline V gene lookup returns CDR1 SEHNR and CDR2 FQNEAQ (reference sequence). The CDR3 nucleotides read TGTGCCAGCAGCTTAGCGCTAGCGGAGGACAATGAGCAGTTCTTC. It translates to CASSLALAEDNEQFF.

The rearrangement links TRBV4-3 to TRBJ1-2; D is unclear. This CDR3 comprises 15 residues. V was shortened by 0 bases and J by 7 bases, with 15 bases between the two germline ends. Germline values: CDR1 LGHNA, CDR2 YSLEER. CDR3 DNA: TGCGCCAGCAGCCAAGATCGGCAACCCCGCGGTGGCTACACCTTC. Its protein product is CASSQDRQPRGGYTF.

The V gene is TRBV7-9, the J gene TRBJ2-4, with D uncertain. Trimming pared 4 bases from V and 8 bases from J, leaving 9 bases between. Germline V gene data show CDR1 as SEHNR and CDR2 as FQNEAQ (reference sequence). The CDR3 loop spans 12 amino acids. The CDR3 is CASSSLSDIQYF. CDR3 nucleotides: TGTGCCAGCAGCTCCCTATCGGACATTCAGTACTTC.

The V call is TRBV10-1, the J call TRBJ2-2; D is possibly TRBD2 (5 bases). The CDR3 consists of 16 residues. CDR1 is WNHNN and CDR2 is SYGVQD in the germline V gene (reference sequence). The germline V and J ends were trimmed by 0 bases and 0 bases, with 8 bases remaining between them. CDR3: CASSESVGANTGELFF. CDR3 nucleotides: TGCGCCAGCAGTGAGTCCGTCGGGGCGAACACCGGGGAGCTGTTTTTT.

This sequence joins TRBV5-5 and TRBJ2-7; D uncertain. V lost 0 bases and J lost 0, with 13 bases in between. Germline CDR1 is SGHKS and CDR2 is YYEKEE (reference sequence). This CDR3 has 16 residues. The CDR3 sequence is CASSLEQLMSSYEQYF. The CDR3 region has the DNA TGTGCCAGCAGCTTGGAACAGCTAATGAGCTCCTACGAGCAGTACTTC. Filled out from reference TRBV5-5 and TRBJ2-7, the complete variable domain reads DAGVTQSPTHLIKTRGQQVTLRCSPISGHKSVSWYQQVLGQGPQFIFQYYEKEERGRGNFPDRFSARQFPNYSSELNVNALLLGDSALYLCASSLEQLMSSYEQYFGPGTRLTVT.